This T cell receptor beta chain was recorded in a study of PD-1 blockade in classical Hodgkin lymphoma. General study points: Later analyses included only patients treated at least 1 year post-ASCT.

TCRdb's table, derived via immunoSEQ multiplex PCR, lists solely in-frame clones and lacks some. The repertoire holds more than 85,000 clones, with 89% as singletons. Germline CDR1 GTSNPN, CDR2 SVGIG (reference sequence). This CDR3 comprises 12 residues. With 3 bases removed from V and 5 bases from J, the gap between germline ends came to 10 bases. The time point: cycle 4 day 1 (C4D1), after less than seven weeks of nivolumab. Patients all relapsed after autologous stem cell transplantation, and there was variation in brentuximab vedotin exposure. A note on this clone: The antigen remains unidentified.

This clonotype was sampled from a human donor with classical Hodgkin lymphoma. The chain has TRBV30 and TRBJ1-1, with a tentative D call TRBD1 (6 bases). Source: peripheral blood mononuclear cells (PBMCs), taken before the fourth cycle of nivolumab. CDR3: CAWRWGRTEAFF. In DNA form, the CDR3 reads TGTGCCTGGAGATGGGGGCGGACTGAAGCTTTCTTT.